These 20 T cell receptor beta chains originate from one sample sequenced in a study of shared clonotypes between healthy human individuals. Terminally differentiated effector memory CD45RA+ cells were excluded from the naive CD8 cells, which were CD45RO-negative and positively selected for CCR7. TCRdb's copy holds only in-frame clones and misses some; the assay was immunoSEQ multiplex PCR. This table holds hundreds of thousands of clones, around 96% found once. The sequencing input was naive CD8+ T cells sorted from blood. All receptors derive from a woman aged 25 to 39 in good health.

The chain carries TRBV28 and TRBJ1-5, with TRBD1 as a possible D gene (5 bases). In germline, CDR1 is MDHEN, CDR2 SYDVKM. V was clipped by 7 bases and J by 0 bases, with 10 bases between them. The CDR3 length is 14 residues. CDR3: CASTHGGSNQPQHF. The CDR3 bases are TGTGCCAGCACCCACGGGGGTAGCAATCAGCCCCAGCATTTT.

V and J are TRBV28 and TRBJ1-5, with D possibly being TRBD1 (5 bases). Germline CDR1 MDHEN, CDR2 SYDVKM. The CDR3 loop spans 15 amino acids. Trimming shortened V by 2 bases and J by 7 bases, and 15 bases separated the two germline ends. CDR3 protein: CASSLSWGDRQPQHF. The CDR3 nucleotides read TGTGCCAGCAGTTTAAGTTGGGGGGACCGGCAGCCCCAGCATTTT.

The rearrangement uses TRBV28 and TRBJ2-1; 8 nucleotides line up with TRBD2. CDR1 is MDHEN and CDR2 is SYDVKM in the germline V gene. This CDR3 spans 16 amino acids. V lost 4 bases and J lost 0; bases outside the gene matches: 5. CDR3 sequence: CASSSVREDSYNEQFF. DNA for the CDR3: TGTGCCAGCAGTTCCGTGCGGGAGGACTCCTACAATGAGCAGTTCTTC. The full variable domain, its missing parts supplied by reference TRBV28 and TRBJ2-1, is DVKVTQSSRYLVKRTGEKVFLECVQDMDHENMFWYRQDPGLGLRLIYFSYDVKMKEKGDIPEGYSVSREKKERFSLILESASTNQTSMYLCASSSVREDSYNEQFFGPGTRLTVL.

This clone was seen a single time. V is TRBV19 and J is TRBJ2-1; 9 bases line up with TRBD2. CDR1 is LNHDA, CDR2 SQIVND, per germline (reference sequence). Unmatched junction bases numbered 11, after V lost 7 bases and J lost 4 bases. The CDR3 sequence is 16 residues long. DNA for the CDR3: TGTGCCAGTACCCCAGGTCAGCGGGAGGTGTACAATGAGCAGTTCTTC. Its translation is CASTPGQREVYNEQFF.

The rearrangement links TRBV2 to TRBJ1-4; the D is unclear. Per germline, CDR1 SNHLY and CDR2 FYNNEI. V dropped 2 bases and J dropped 2 bases, with 6 bases sitting between them. The CDR3 consists of 14 residues. The CDR3 is CASSEWVTNEKLFF. Here the CDR3 DNA reads TGTGCCAGCAGTGAATGGGTCACTAATGAAAAACTGTTTTTT. Combining the CDR3 with reference TRBV2 and TRBJ1-4 gives the whole variable domain EPEVTQTPSHQVTQMGQEVILRCVPISNHLYFYWYRQILGQKVEFLVSFYNNEISEKSEIFDDQFSVERPDGSNFTLKIRSTKLEDSAMYFCASSEWVTNEKLFFGSGTQLSVL.

The V and J genes are TRBV5-8 and TRBJ2-7; D is undetermined. The CDR3 loop spans 8 amino acids. Per the germline V gene, CDR1 is SGHTS and CDR2 is YDEGEE. The CDR3 spells CASSSPQV. Written as DNA, the CDR3 is TGTGCCAGCAGCTCGCCCCAAGTC.

For the CDR3, the DNA is TGCGCCAGCAGCCACTCGGGAGGGCGGTACGAGCAGTACTTC. Residues: CASSHSGGRYEQYF. The rearrangement uses TRBV4-1 and TRBJ2-7, with 8 bases matching TRBD2. CDR1 is MGHRA and CDR2 is YSYEKL in the germline V gene. This CDR3 is built from 14 residues. V trimming: 3 bases; J trimming: 4 bases; junction bases outside the gene matches: 5.

The chain carries TRBV27 and TRBJ1-5, with D unclear. V was pared by 5 bases and J by 0 bases, with 5 bases between. The CDR3 is made up of 13 amino acids. Germline values: CDR1 MNHEY, CDR2 SMNVEV (reference sequence). CDR3 in amino acids: CASSGSSNQPQHF. CDR3 bases: TGTGCCAGCAGTGGGTCTAGCAATCAGCCCCAGCATTTT.

The V and J genes are TRBV2 and TRBJ1-1; no clear D gene. V lost 6 bases and J 1 base, leaving 6 bases between the germline ends. The length of the CDR3 is 12 residues. The germline V gene encodes CDR1 SNHLY and CDR2 FYNNEI. CDR3 region: CASRQSNTEAFF. For the CDR3, the DNA is TGTGCCAGCAGGCAGTCGAACACTGAAGCTTTCTTT.

The chain couples TRBV7-8 to TRBJ2-7, with TRBD1 identical over 8 bases. The CDR3 totals 15 residues. Losses at the gene ends were 1 base for V and 3 bases for J; bases not matched to a gene: 5. In germline, CDR1 is SGHVS, CDR2 FQNEAQ. CDR3 amino acids: CASSLVNGQGYEQYF. The CDR3 nucleotides read TGTGCCAGCAGCTTAGTAAACGGACAGGGCTACGAGCAGTACTTC.

The gene calls are TRBV27 and TRBJ2-5; D possibly corresponds to TRBD2 (7 bases). The germline V and J ends were trimmed by 4 bases and 3 bases, with 18 bases remaining between them. CDR1 and CDR2 from the germline V gene are MNHEY and SMNVEV (reference sequence). The CDR3 extends over 16 amino acids. The CDR3 sequence is CASSSHRGAPEETQYF. The CDR3 DNA sequence: TGTGCCAGCAGTTCCCACCGGGGGGCGCCTGAAGAGACCCAGTACTTC.

V is TRBV6-6 and J is TRBJ2-1; no definite D call. Germline V gene data show CDR1 as MNHNY and CDR2 as SVGAGI (reference sequence). With 4 bases removed from V and 10 bases from J, the gap between germline ends came to 8 bases. This CDR3 spans 11 amino acids. Here the CDR3 DNA reads TGTGCCAGCAGTTCCATCGGGGAGCAGTTCTTC. Protein sequence: CASSSIGEQFF.

This clone occurred once. Other DNA sequences within the sample encode an identical CDR3. The CDR3 DNA reads as TGTGCCAGCAGTTTAGCAGGGAGGGCATACGAGCAGTACTTC. Its protein is CASSLAGRAYEQYF. The chain is built from TRBV27 and TRBJ2-7; 7 bases are shared with TRBD2. Trimming took 2 bases from V and 4 from J; bases not matched to a gene: 5. Germline-derived CDR1 and CDR2 are MNHEY and SMNVEV (reference sequence). The CDR3 runs to 14 residues.

This chain connects TRBV19 to TRBJ2-1, with D unclear. Germline V gene data show CDR1 as LNHDA and CDR2 as SQIVND (reference sequence). The V gene lost 5 bases and the J gene lost 0 bases, with 11 bases spanning the gap. This CDR3 is 15 amino acids long. The CDR3 spells CASSALTSSYNEQFF. The CDR3 bases are TGTGCCAGTAGTGCGCTAACGAGCTCCTACAATGAGCAGTTCTTC.

Notes on this clone: Other DNA variants within this sample encode the same CDR3. This chain joins TRBV27 and TRBJ1-1; no clear D gene. V lost 3 bases, J lost 4 bases, and 12 bases lay in between. The CDR3 totals 14 residues. The germline V gene encodes CDR1 MNHEY and CDR2 SMNVEV (reference sequence). CDR3 residues: CASSLSAGGTEAFF. The CDR3 DNA is TGTGCCAGCAGTTTGTCGGCGGGTGGCACTGAAGCTTTCTTT.

This clone has a single count. Other DNA sequences within the sample encode an identical CDR3. The chain links TRBV5-6 to TRBJ1-1; D is undetermined. This CDR3 comprises 12 residues. V lost 1 base and J 3 bases, leaving 4 bases between the germline ends. Germline CDR1 is SGHDT and CDR2 is YYEEEE. The CDR3 loop is CASSLTDTEAFF. For the CDR3, the DNA is TGTGCCAGCAGCTTGACAGACACTGAAGCTTTCTTT.

The CDR3: CASSGYGYTF. The CDR3 bases are TGTGCCAGCTCAGGGTATGGCTACACCTTC. This sequence joins TRBV6-1 and TRBJ1-2; possible D gene TRBD1, 5 bases. Trimming pared 8 bases from V and 5 bases from J, leaving 6 bases between. CDR1 and CDR2 (germline): MNHNS, SASEGT. There are 10 residues in the CDR3.

The V and J genes are TRBV30 and TRBJ2-1, with 9 bases fitting TRBD2. This CDR3 region has 18 residues. Germline CDR1 is GTSNPN and CDR2 is SVGIG (reference sequence). With 0 bases clipped from V and 1 base from J, the junction kept 10 bases outside the gene matches. The CDR3 sequence: CAWSVRLREGRSYNEQFF. The CDR3 DNA sequence: TGTGCCTGGAGTGTACGGTTGCGGGAGGGAAGGTCCTACAATGAGCAGTTCTTC.

The chain has TRBV6-1 and TRBJ1-5, with no clear D. V lost 3 bases and J 7 bases, leaving 10 bases between the germline ends. The CDR3 has 13 amino acids. The V gene's germline CDR1 is MNHNS and CDR2 SASEGT. In DNA form, the CDR3 reads TGTGCCAGCAGTGACTTGGGGAGCCAGCCCCAGCATTTT. Protein sequence: CASSDLGSQPQHF.

Notes on this clone: Other DNA sequences from this sample encode an identical CDR3 as well. This chain links TRBV5-6 with TRBJ2-7; D is ambiguous. Trimming took off 4 bases at V and 4 bases at J, with 6 bases between the two ends. There are 11 residues in the CDR3. Germline V gene lookup returns CDR1 SGHDT and CDR2 YYEEEE. The DNA of the CDR3 is TGTGCCAGCAGCCTTGATTACGAGCAGTACTTC. Translated: CASSLDYEQYF.